Listed below are T cell receptor beta chains from one sample, sequenced in a study of blood T cells in healthy people across ages. MiXCR was run by TCRdb on the 5' RACE reads, yielding one entry per CDR3 protein. Among around 780,000 distinct CDR3 sequences listed, around 25% were seen once. Separately, the same data were catalogued under a study of T cells of mothers and their children.

The sequenced material came from blood. The receptors originated from a boy between 5 and 17 years old in good health. Each CDR3 is given with its conserved first and last residue. Fields, in order: J gene, D gene, clone size, V gene, CDR3 DNA, CDR3 protein. The D gene is left open where the match is weak. Some rows mark clone size as missing; the rest say once, few, many or name a class of expanded clone.

J: TRBJ1-5; D: .; size: few; V: TRBV2; DNA: TGTGCCAGCAACGCGGGCCTTGGGTCCTTCGGTCAGCCCCAGCATTTT; CDR3: CASNAGLGSFGQPQHF
J: TRBJ1-1; D: .; size: .; V: TRBV19; DNA: TGTGCCAGTAGTATAATGTATGGAGAAGCTTTCTTT; CDR3: CASSIMYGEAFF
J: TRBJ1-2; D: TRBD1; size: .; V: TRBV9; DNA: TGTGCCAGCAGCGTAGAAAACAGGGGAAGCGGCTACACCTTC; CDR3: CASSVENRGSGYTF
J: TRBJ2-3; D: TRBD2; size: few; V: TRBV20-1; DNA: TGCAGTGCTAGAGATACTAGCGTCTTGACAGATACGCAGTATTTT; CDR3: CSARDTSVLTDTQYF
J: TRBJ2-7; D: TRBD2; size: .; V: TRBV4-2; DNA: TGTGCCAGCAGCCAAGATAATAGCGGGGCCTCCTACGAGCAGTACTTC; CDR3: CASSQDNSGASYEQYF
J: TRBJ1-5; D: .; size: few; V: TRBV30; DNA: TGTGCCTGGAGTAAACAGGGTAGTCAGCCCCAGCATTTT; CDR3: CAWSKQGSQPQHF
J: TRBJ2-3; D: .; size: .; V: TRBV7-9; DNA: TGTGCCAGCAGCCTCGAGTCGGTATTGGAGAGGGATACGCAGTATTTT; CDR3: CASSLESVLERDTQYF
J: TRBJ2-4; D: .; size: few; V: TRBV4-1; DNA: TGCGCCAGCAGCCAGATCCGGGACGCCAAAAACATTCAGTACTTC; CDR3: CASSQIRDAKNIQYF
J: TRBJ2-3; D: TRBD1; size: .; V: TRBV15; DNA: TGTGCCACCAGCAGAAATCCGGGACAGGGAGAAGATACGCAGTATTTT; CDR3: CATSRNPGQGEDTQYF
J: TRBJ1-2; D: .; size: few; V: TRBV6-5; DNA: TGTGCCAGCGCCGAGGTCGGGGACCATGGCTACACCTTC; CDR3: CASAEVGDHGYTF